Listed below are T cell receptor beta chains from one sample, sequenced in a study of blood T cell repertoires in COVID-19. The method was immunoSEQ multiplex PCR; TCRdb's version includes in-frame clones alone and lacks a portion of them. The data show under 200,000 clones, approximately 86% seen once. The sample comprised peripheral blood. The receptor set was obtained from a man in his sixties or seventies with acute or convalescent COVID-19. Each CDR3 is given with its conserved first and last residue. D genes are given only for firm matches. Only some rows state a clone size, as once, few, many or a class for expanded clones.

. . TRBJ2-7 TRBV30 CACLMKTRAYEQYF TGTGCCTGCCTAATGAAGACTAGGGCCTACGAGCAGTACTTC
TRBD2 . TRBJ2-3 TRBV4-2 CASSHELAGGTSSTDTQYF TGTGCCAGCAGCCATGAACTAGCGGGGGGGACGAGTAGCACAGATACGCAGTATTTT
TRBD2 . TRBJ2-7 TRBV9 CASSALAGENEQYF TGTGCCAGCAGCGCCCTAGCGGGAGAGAACGAGCAGTACTTC
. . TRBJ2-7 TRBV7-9 CASSTRQFEQYF TGTGCCAGCAGCACCCGACAGTTCGAGCAGTACTTC
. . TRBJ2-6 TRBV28 CASSRHVGANVLTF TGTGCCAGCAGTAGACACGTGGGGGCCAACGTCCTGACTTTC
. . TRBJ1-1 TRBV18 CASSPRLTEAFF TGTGCCAGCTCACCACGGCTCACTGAAGCTTTCTTT
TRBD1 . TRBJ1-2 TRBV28 CASSSQGASGGYTF TGTGCCAGCAGTTCTCAGGGGGCCTCGGGTGGCTACACCTTC
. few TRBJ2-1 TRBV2 CASRGDWTYNEQFF TGTGCCAGCAGGGGGGACTGGACCTACAATGAGCAGTTCTTC
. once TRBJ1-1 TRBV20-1 CSASGDPEQGAFF TGCAGTGCAAGTGGGGACCCAGAACAGGGAGCTTTCTTT
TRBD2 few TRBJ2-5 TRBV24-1 CATSLAGAETQYF TGTGCCACCAGTCTAGCGGGGGCAGAGACCCAGTACTTC
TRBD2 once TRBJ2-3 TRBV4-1 CASSQRTGGSFPDTQYF TGCGCCAGCAGCCAGAGAACGGGAGGCAGTTTCCCAGATACGCAGTATTTT
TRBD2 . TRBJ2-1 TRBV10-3 CAISASGDNEQFF TGTGCCATCAGTGCCAGCGGGGACAATGAGCAGTTCTTC
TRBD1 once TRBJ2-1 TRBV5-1 CASSAGTAAENEQFF TGCGCCAGCAGCGCCGGGACAGCCGCCGAGAATGAGCAGTTCTTC
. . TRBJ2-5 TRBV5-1 CASSQTGVQETQYF TGCGCCAGCAGCCAGACCGGAGTCCAAGAGACCCAGTACTTC
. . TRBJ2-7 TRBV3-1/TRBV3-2 CASSQGAQGKAYEQYF TGTGCCAGCAGCCAAGGGGCACAGGGTAAAGCCTACGAGCAGTACTTC
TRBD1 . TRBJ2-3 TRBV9 CASSVDRGDTDTQYF TGTGCCAGCAGCGTAGACAGGGGAGATACAGATACGCAGTATTTT
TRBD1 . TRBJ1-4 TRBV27 CASSKSEGAWEKLFF TGTGCCAGCAGCAAATCCGAGGGGGCTTGGGAAAAACTGTTTTTT
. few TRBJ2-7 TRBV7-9 CASSWGVTYEQYF TGTGCCAGCAGCTGGGGGGTGACCTACGAGCAGTACTTC
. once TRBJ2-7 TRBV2 CASSWYAQGGYYEQYF TGTGCCAGCAGTTGGTACGCACAGGGCGGGTACTACGAGCAGTACTTC
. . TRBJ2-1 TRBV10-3 CAISASQGGDNEQFF TGTGCCATCAGTGCCTCACAGGGGGGGGACAATGAGCAGTTCTTC
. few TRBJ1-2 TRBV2 CATRPGPPNYGYTF TGTGCCACCCGGCCAGGGCCCCCAAACTATGGCTACACCTTC
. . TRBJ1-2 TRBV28 CASSSYSYGYTF TGTGCCAGCAGTTCTTACAGCTATGGCTACACCTTC
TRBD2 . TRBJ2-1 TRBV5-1 CASSLVVTGGINEQFF TGCGCCAGCAGCTTGGTCGTGACGGGGGGGATCAATGAGCAGTTCTTC
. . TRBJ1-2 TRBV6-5 CASKQSGSGYGYTF TGTGCCAGCAAGCAATCAGGGTCCGGCTATGGCTACACCTTC
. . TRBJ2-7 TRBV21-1 CASSKYRPQGYEQYF TGTGCCAGCAGCAAATATCGACCACAGGGATACGAGCAGTACTTC
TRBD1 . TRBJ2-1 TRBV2 CATSRQGGFNEQFF TGTGCCACCTCCCGACAGGGGGGTTTCAATGAGCAGTTCTTC
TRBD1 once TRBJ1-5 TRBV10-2 CASRGTGGTQPQHF TGCGCCAGCAGGGGGACAGGGGGGACTCAGCCCCAGCATTTT
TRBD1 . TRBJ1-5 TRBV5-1 CASSLQGDQPQHF TGCGCCAGCAGCTTACAGGGGGATCAGCCCCAGCATTTT
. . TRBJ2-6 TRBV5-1 CASRPGAEGANVLTF TGCGCCAGCAGGCCAGGGGCGGAGGGGGCCAACGTCCTGACTTTC
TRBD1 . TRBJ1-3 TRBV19 CASSPSGTGRNTIYF TGTGCCAGTAGCCCCTCCGGGACAGGGCGAAACACCATATATTTT
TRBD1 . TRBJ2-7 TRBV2 CASRDRLSYEQYF TGTGCCAGCAGGGACAGGCTGTCCTACGAGCAGTACTTC
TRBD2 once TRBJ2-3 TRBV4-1 CASSQELAGGQDTQYF TGCGCCAGCAGCCAAGAGCTAGCGGGGGGTCAAGATACGCAGTATTTT
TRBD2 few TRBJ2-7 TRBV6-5 CASKLAGYSYEQYF TGTGCCAGCAAACTAGCGGGATACTCCTACGAGCAGTACTTC
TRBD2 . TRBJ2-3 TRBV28 CASYSGGANTDTQYF TGTGCCAGCTACAGCGGGGGGGCCAACACAGATACGCAGTATTTT
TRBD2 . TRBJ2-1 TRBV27 CASKGLAGSNEQFF TGTGCCAGCAAGGGACTAGCCGGTTCCAATGAGCAGTTCTTC
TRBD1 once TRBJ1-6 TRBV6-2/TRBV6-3 CASSYWDSNSPLHF TGTGCCAGCAGTTATTGGGACAGTAATTCACCCCTCCACTTT
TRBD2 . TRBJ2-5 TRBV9 CASSQAGLAGNQETQYF TGTGCCAGCAGCCAAGCGGGACTAGCGGGAAACCAAGAGACCCAGTACTTC
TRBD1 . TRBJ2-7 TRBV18 CASSLATGVGYEQYF TGTGCCAGCTCACTTGCGACAGGGGTCGGCTACGAGCAGTACTTC
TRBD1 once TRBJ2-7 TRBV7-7 CASSLGTGDLYEQYF TGTGCTAGCAGCCTCGGGACAGGGGACCTCTACGAGCAGTACTTC
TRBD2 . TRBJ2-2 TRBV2 CASSEALGLAGGQDTGELFF TGTGCCAGCAGTGAAGCACTTGGGCTAGCGGGAGGGCAGGACACCGGGGAGCTGTTTTTT
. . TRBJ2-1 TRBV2 CASSVEGGFDEQFF TGTGCCAGCAGTGTGGAGGGCGGGTTTGATGAGCAGTTCTTC
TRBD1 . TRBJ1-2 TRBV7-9 CASSWTGEYGYTF TGTGCCAGCAGCTGGACAGGGGAATATGGCTACACCTTC
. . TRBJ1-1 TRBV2 CASMRETNTEAFF TGTGCCAGCATGAGGGAGACGAACACTGAAGCTTTCTTT
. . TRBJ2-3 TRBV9 CASSAIGQSSTDTQYF TGTGCCAGCAGCGCGATCGGACAGTCTAGCACAGATACGCAGTATTTT
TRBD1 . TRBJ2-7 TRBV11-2 CASSLETGFEQYF TGTGCCAGCAGCTTAGAGACAGGGTTCGAGCAGTACTTC
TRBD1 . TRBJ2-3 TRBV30 CAWSRETGDTDTQYF TGTGCCTGGAGTCGAGAGACAGGGGACACAGATACGCAGTATTTT
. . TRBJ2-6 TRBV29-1 CSVSSGANVLTF TGCAGCGTGAGCTCTGGGGCCAACGTCCTGACTTTC
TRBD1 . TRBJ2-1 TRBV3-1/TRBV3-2 CASSQPGQGIRNEQFF TGTGCCAGCAGCCAACCTGGACAGGGTATTAGGAATGAGCAGTTCTTC
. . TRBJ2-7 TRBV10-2 CASSRDFQSEQYF TGCGCCAGCTCCCGGGATTTCCAATCCGAGCAGTACTTC
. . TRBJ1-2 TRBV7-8 CASSLSESDYGYTF TGTGCCAGCAGCTTATCGGAGAGCGACTATGGCTACACCTTC